Below are 9 T cell receptor beta chains sequenced from a single sample in a study of vaccination effects on CD4 cells after COVID-19. The table came from immunoSEQ multiplex PCR; TCRdb's copy has only in-frame clones and leaves some out. The sample includes 25,000 or so clones, roughly 74% of them seen just once. CD4+ T cells specific for antigen were expanded with viral peptide pools by the ViraFEST assay before sequencing. Upon completion of around 9 days in culture, CD4+ T cells were isolated. All vaccine recipients tested negative for nucleocapsid antibodies and had never contracted SARS-CoV-2 infection. These receptors lack a known antigen. Sample: CD4+ T cells from PBMCs cultured with HCoV-NL63 spike peptides, taken before COVID-19 vaccination. The receptors shown here come from a human donor who received a COVID-19 vaccine.

The table lists this clone with a count of one. The V gene is TRBV11-2, the J gene TRBJ2-7; D tentatively fits TRBD1 or TRBD2 (5 bases each). Looked up from germline, CDR1 is SGHAT and CDR2 is FQNNGV. The V and J ends lost 2 bases and 0 bases respectively, with 11 bases between them. CDR3 size: 15 residues. CDR3 in DNA: TGTGCCAGCAGCTTATCAGGGAGTTCCTCCTACGAGCAGTACTTC. As protein: CASSLSGSSSYEQYF.

The genes are TRBV9 and TRBJ1-1; D remains unclear. Germline V gene data show CDR1 as SGDLS and CDR2 as YYNGEE. The CDR3 has 14 residues. Deletions cut 0 bases from V and 1 base from J, with 7 bases between. The CDR3 bases are TGTGCCAGCAGCGTAGCCGCCGGGAACACTGAAGCTTTCTTT. Amino acids: CASSVAAGNTEAFF.

The chain couples TRBV6-2 or TRBV6-3 to TRBJ1-2; D may be TRBD1 (6 bases). This CDR3 region has 17 residues. Germline CDR1 MNHEY, CDR2 SVGEGT. V was cut by 0 bases and J by 3 bases, with 17 bases left in between. The CDR3 region is CASSYSIGQRLDYGYTF. The DNA for the CDR3 is TGTGCCAGCAGTTACTCGATCGGACAGCGACTTGACTATGGCTACACCTTC.

This clone was picked up a small number of times. In DNA, the CDR3 is TGTGCCAGCAGCTTAGGACAGGGGGCTGGAAACACCATATATTTT. Protein: CASSLGQGAGNTIYF. The chain employs TRBV13 and TRBJ1-3; 8 nucleotides line up with TRBD1. The V and J ends lost 0 bases and 2 bases, in that order; junction bases with no gene match: 0. The CDR3 consists of 15 residues. Germline V lookup: CDR1 PRHDT, CDR2 FYEKMQ (reference sequence). Based on the CDR3 plus reference TRBV13 and TRBJ1-3, the full variable domain is AAGVIQSPRHLIKEKRETATLKCYPIPRHDTVYWYQQGPGQDPQFLISFYEKMQSDKGSIPDRFSAQQFSDYHSELNMSSLELGDSALYFCASSLGQGAGNTIYFGEGSWLTVV.

The chain recombines TRBV7-2 with TRBJ2-3, with 7 bases that match TRBD2. The CDR3 is 14 residues long. Germline V gene sequence: CDR1 SGHTA, CDR2 FQGNSA. J gave up 9 bases and V 5 bases, and 11 bases lay outside the gene matches. CDR3 amino acids: CASSNIGGRATQYF. In DNA, the CDR3 is TGTGCCAGCAGCAATATTGGGGGGAGGGCCACGCAGTATTTT.

V usage is TRBV6-5 and J usage is TRBJ1-6, with D possibly being TRBD1 (6 bases). V lost 6 bases and J lost 7, with 16 bases in between. Looked up from germline, CDR1 is MNHEY and CDR2 is SVGAGI. CDR3 size: 15 residues. The CDR3 loop is CASSTLGGPNSPLHF. As DNA, the CDR3 is TGTGCCAGCAGCACCCTGGGGGGCCCCAATTCACCCCTCCACTTT.

This chain links TRBV3-1 (or the pseudogene TRBV3-2) with TRBJ2-5; D is perhaps TRBD1 (5 bases). The CDR3 consists of 13 residues. Germline CDR1 LGHDT, CDR2 YNNKEL (reference sequence). Trimming cost V 5 bases and J 5 bases, with 12 bases left between them. In nucleotides, the CDR3 is TGTGCCAGCAGCTGGGGCGCGGCCGAGACCCAGTACTTC. Translated: CASSWGAAETQYF.

The chain recombines TRBV10-3 with TRBJ2-1, with D perhaps matching TRBD1 (6 bases). The germline V gene encodes CDR1 ENHRY and CDR2 SYGVKD. V was shortened by 6 bases and J by 4 bases, with 7 bases between the two germline ends. The CDR3 contains 12 residues. The CDR3: CAIRQGYNEQFF. CDR3 DNA: TGTGCCATCAGACAGGGTTACAATGAGCAGTTCTTC.

This chain joins TRBV28 and TRBJ1-1; D might be TRBD1 (5 bases). V was pared by 5 bases and J by 1 base, with 14 bases between. CDR1 and CDR2 (germline): MDHEN, SYDVKM. This CDR3 region has 15 residues. Here the CDR3 reads CASSPRDGPNTEAFF. The CDR3 DNA sequence: TGTGCCAGCAGTCCACGGGACGGCCCGAACACTGAAGCTTTCTTT.